The next 8 T cell receptor beta chains were all read from a single sample in a study of T cells after yellow fever vaccination. TCRdb independently ran MiXCR on the 5' RACE reads; one entry per CDR3 protein. This table holds 100,000 to 150,000 distinct CDR3 sequences, around 7.7% found once. Material: CD4+ T cells sorted from PBMCs, obtained about 10 days after the first yellow fever vaccination. These receptors were collected from a man younger than 30 who received the YFV17D yellow fever vaccine.

This clonotype was seen repeatedly, ten times or more. This chain connects TRBV5-1 to TRBJ2-3; possible D gene TRBD2, 5 bases. This CDR3 spans 16 amino acids. V lost 0 bases, J lost 5 bases, and 16 bases lay in between. Germline V gene data show CDR1 as SGHRS and CDR2 as YFSETQ. The CDR3 DNA reads TGCGCCAGCAGCTTGGCCGAGGGTAACCCTTTAGATACGCAGTATTTT. The encoded protein is CASSLAEGNPLDTQYF.

This clonotype was seen many times. The chain carries TRBV5-4 and TRBJ2-3; D is uncertain. Trimming took off 0 bases at V and 6 bases at J, with 8 bases between the two ends. CDR3 length equals 13 residues. Germline-derived CDR1 and CDR2 are SGHNT and YYREEE (reference sequence). The CDR3, as DNA: TGTGCCAGCAGCTTGGGTACGTCGGATACGCAGTATTTT. Translated: CASSLGTSDTQYF.

This clonotype was seen repeatedly, ten times or more. V is TRBV7-2 and J is TRBJ2-5; 12 positions agree with TRBD2. From germline, CDR1 is SGHTA and CDR2 FQGNSA. Losses at the gene ends were 7 bases for V and 6 bases for J; bases not matched to a gene: 12. The CDR3 has 16 residues. The CDR3 nucleotides are TGTGCCAGCACTTTAGAGGCTAGCGGGGGGGCAAAGACCCAGTACTTC. Protein product: CASTLEASGGAKTQYF.

This clonotype was recorded at least ten times. The rearrangement links TRBV7-2 to TRBJ2-3; 10 positions agree with TRBD2. The CDR3 runs 15 residues. Germline V gene lookup returns CDR1 SGHTA and CDR2 FQGNSA. The V gene end was trimmed by 5 bases and the J gene end by 5 bases; junction bases not matched to a gene: 7. The CDR3 sequence: CASSPSGGGRDTQYF. Written as DNA, the CDR3 is TGTGCCAGCAGCCCAAGCGGGGGGGGGCGAGATACGCAGTATTTT.

Many counts were recorded for this clonotype. V and J are TRBV12-3 or TRBV12-4 and TRBJ1-1; D remains unclear. CDR3 length: 13 amino acids. Trimming stripped 3 bases from V and 1 base from J, with 6 bases between. The CDR3 DNA follows: TGTGCCAGCAGTTTCAGCCCGAACACTGAAGCTTTCTTT. It specifies CASSFSPNTEAFF.

This clonotype has a count of ten or more. The chain recombines TRBV10-3 with TRBJ1-6, with D possibly TRBD1 on 5 matching bases. Germline V gene lookup returns CDR1 ENHRY and CDR2 SYGVKD. V was clipped by 5 bases and J by 6 bases, with 11 bases between them. This CDR3 region has 14 residues. The CDR3 DNA reads as TGTGCCATCAGTCAACAGGACTCTAATTCACCCCTCCACTTT. This codes for CAISQQDSNSPLHF.

This rearrangement joins TRBV7-2 to TRBJ2-6; 7 bases fit TRBD1. The CDR3 contains 16 residues. V trimming: 6 bases; J trimming: 0 bases; junction bases outside the gene matches: 5. CDR1 and CDR2 (germline): SGHTA, FQGNSA. The DNA for the CDR3 is TGTGCCAGCAGTCCACAGGGGCGCTCTGGGGCCAACGTCCTGACTTTC. It codes for CASSPQGRSGANVLTF.

This clonotype was seen ten or more times. The chain carries TRBV11-2 and TRBJ2-5; D is perhaps TRBD2 (7 bases). The V end was cut by 1 base, the J end by 5 bases, with 14 bases between. The CDR3 totals 15 residues. Germline V lookup: CDR1 SGHAT, CDR2 FQNNGV. The CDR3 spells CASSLGGGLLETQYF. DNA of the CDR3: TGTGCCAGCAGCTTAGGCGGGGGCTTACTGGAGACCCAGTACTTC.